Below, 14 T cell receptor beta chains from the same sample are listed, as sequenced in a study of technical replicates of blood from several donors (dated 2017 in TCRdb). Library preparation used the immunoSEQ multiplex PCR assay. Sourced from immuneACCESS, this table was stored by TCRdb with only in-frame sequences that have V and J called. A share of the clones is absent; for the studies checked, an unresolved V gene accounts for under half, and the remainder has no known explanation. This sample gives tens of thousands of clones in total; 80% to 90% of them show up just once. The ten largest account for about 5.1% of the sample. Source material: PBMCs. The receptors shown here come from a human donor in good health. Some clones in this sample may be carry-over from other donors' samples.

This chain uses TRBV30 with TRBJ1-4; D is unclear. CDR1 GTSNPN and CDR2 SVGIG come from the germline V gene (reference sequence). The V and J ends lost 2 bases and 0 bases respectively, with 7 bases between them. The CDR3 spans 14 residues. The CDR3 DNA follows: TGTGCCTGGAGTCCCGGTGCAACTAATGAAAAACTGTTTTTT. It yields the protein CAWSPGATNEKLFF.

The gene calls are TRBV4-3 and TRBJ2-1; TRBD2 matches at 7 bases. J lost 6 bases, V lost 9 bases, and 8 bases had no gene match. CDR3 length: 13 amino acids. In germline, CDR1 is LGHNA, CDR2 YSLEER. The CDR3 loop reads CASQRGPSNEQFF. CDR3 DNA sequence: TGCGCCAGTCAGCGGGGTCCCAGCAATGAGCAGTTCTTC.

The J gene is TRBJ2-7, the V gene TRBV7-8; TRBD2 aligns across 9 bases. Per germline, CDR1 SGHVS and CDR2 FQNEAQ. CDR3 length: 16 amino acids. The V and J ends lost 2 bases and 3 bases, in that order; junction bases with no gene match: 8. Here the CDR3 DNA reads TGTGCCAGCAGCTTAATAAGCGGGGGGAACTACTACGAGCAGTACTTC. Its protein product is CASSLISGGNYYEQYF.

The chain recombines TRBV9 with TRBJ2-7; 7 nucleotides align to TRBD2. The CDR3 runs 15 residues. CDR1 is SGDLS, CDR2 YYNGEE, per germline. With V trimmed by 0 bases and J by 5 bases, 8 bases remained unmatched. CDR3 coding DNA: TGTGCCAGCAGCGTAGCCCCGGGGGGAGCAGACGAGCAGTACTTC. Translation: CASSVAPGGADEQYF.

The chain has TRBV5-6 and TRBJ2-1; 8 bases are a match to TRBD2. Losses at the gene ends were 1 base for V and 5 bases for J; bases not matched to a gene: 8. CDR1 and CDR2 (germline): SGHDT, YYEEEE. The CDR3 has 16 amino acids. CDR3 in DNA: TGTGCCAGCAGCTTGTTTGGCGCGGGAGGCCACAATGAGCAGTTCTTC. Amino acid sequence: CASSLFGAGGHNEQFF.

Here the CDR3 reads CASGLVGVSWSGNTIYF. The CDR3 region has the DNA TGTGCTAGTGGTTTGGTCGGGGTAAGCTGGTCTGGAAACACCATATATTTT. The chain is built from TRBV12-5 and TRBJ1-3; D uncertain. V was clipped by 0 bases and J by 1 base, with 13 bases between them. This CDR3 contains 17 residues. Germline V gene lookup returns CDR1 LGHNT and CDR2 FRNRAP.

The rearrangement links TRBV5-4 to TRBJ2-1; a weak D match, TRBD1 (5 bases). The germline gives CDR1 SGHNT, CDR2 YYREEE (reference sequence). The V and J ends lost 6 bases and 2 bases respectively, with 9 bases between them. The CDR3 has 13 amino acids. CDR3 coding DNA: TGTGCCAGCACCCAGGGTACCTACAATGAGCAGTTCTTC. Translating it yields CASTQGTYNEQFF. The entire variable domain, with the rest obtained from reference TRBV5-4 and TRBJ2-1, is as follows: ETGVTQSPTHLIKTRGQQVTLRCSSQSGHNTVSWYQQALGQGPQFIFQYYREEENGRGNFPPRFSGLQFPNYSSELNVNALELDDSALYLCASTQGTYNEQFFGPGTRLTVL.

The genes are TRBV7-2 and TRBJ2-2; weak D call: TRBD1 (6 bases). The CDR3 runs 15 residues. Germline V gene lookup returns CDR1 SGHTA and CDR2 FQGNSA. V was trimmed by 0 bases and J by 4 bases, leaving 9 bases between them. The CDR3 spells CASSLAGALTGELFF. CDR3 in DNA: TGTGCCAGCAGCTTAGCGGGGGCCCTCACCGGGGAGCTGTTTTTT.

This clone was found once. V is TRBV6-6 and J is TRBJ2-1; 8 bases are shared with TRBD1. Germline values: CDR1 MNHNY, CDR2 SVGAGI (reference sequence). The V segment lost 7 bases and the J segment 6 bases; nucleotides outside the gene matches: 11. This CDR3 contains 15 residues. The CDR3 protein is CASNQGAELGNEQFF. The CDR3 nucleotides are TGTGCCAGCAACCAGGGGGCAGAATTGGGCAATGAGCAGTTCTTC.

The V gene is TRBV9, the J gene TRBJ2-3; 8 bases map to TRBD2. The junction had 5 bases not matched to a gene; V was cut back by 0 bases and J by 5 bases. Per germline, CDR1 SGDLS and CDR2 YYNGEE. The CDR3 runs 15 residues. CDR3 protein: CASSVVAGPEDTQYF. The DNA for the CDR3 is TGTGCCAGCAGCGTAGTAGCGGGGCCTGAAGATACGCAGTATTTT.

The CDR3 loop is CASSIGRGGTEAFF. CDR3 in DNA: TGTGCCAGTAGTATAGGCCGAGGGGGCACTGAAGCTTTCTTT. The chain joins TRBV19 to TRBJ1-1; D is possibly TRBD1 (6 bases). The germline gives CDR1 LNHDA, CDR2 SQIVND (reference sequence). The CDR3 is 14 residues long. V shed 1 base and J shed 4 bases, with 10 bases lying between them.

For this clone: At one boundary the junction diverges from the germline segment, which might be a read error. J is TRBJ2-7 and V is TRBV9, with D maybe TRBD2 (7 bases). This CDR3 spans 17 amino acids. Germline CDR1 reads SGDLS; CDR2 reads YYNGEE. The CDR3 nucleotides read TGTGCCAGCAGCCCCAATATGGGAGGGGGGGACCGTTCCTCCCAGGGCTTC. It translates to CASSPNMGGGDRSSQGF.

The V gene is TRBV7-2, the J gene TRBJ2-3; 13 positions match TRBD2. V was clipped by 3 bases and J by 2 bases; unmatched bases: 5. The germline CDR1 and CDR2 sequences are SGHTA and FQGNSA. There are 17 residues in the CDR3. The CDR3 coding sequence is TGTGCCAGCAGCTTGAGGACTAGCGGGAGCCTCACAGATACGCAGTATTTT. Its protein product is CASSLRTSGSLTDTQYF.

The chain combines TRBV4-2 with TRBJ1-2; possibly TRBD1 for D (6 bases). Germline CDR1 LGHNA, CDR2 YNFKEQ. V dropped 0 bases and J dropped 5 bases, with 13 bases sitting between them. The CDR3 runs to 15 residues. The DNA of the CDR3 is TGTGCCAGCAGCCAAGATCCCAAGGGGGATTATGGCTACACCTTC. This codes for CASSQDPKGDYGYTF.